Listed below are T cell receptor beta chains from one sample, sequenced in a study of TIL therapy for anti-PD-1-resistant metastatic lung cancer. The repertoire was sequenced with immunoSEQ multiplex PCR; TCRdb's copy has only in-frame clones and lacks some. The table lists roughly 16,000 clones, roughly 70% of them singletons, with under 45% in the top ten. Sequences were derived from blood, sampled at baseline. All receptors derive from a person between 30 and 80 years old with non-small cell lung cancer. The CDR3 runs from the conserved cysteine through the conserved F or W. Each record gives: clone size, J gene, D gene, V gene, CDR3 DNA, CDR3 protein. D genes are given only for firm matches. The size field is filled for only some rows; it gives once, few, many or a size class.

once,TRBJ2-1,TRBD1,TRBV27,TGTGCCAGCCTGAGGGTTGGGACAGGGGGCAATGAGCAGTTCTTC,CASLRVGTGGNEQFF
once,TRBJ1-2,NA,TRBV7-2,TGTGCCAGCAGTCTCCAGGGTACTAAAGGCTACACCTTC,CASSLQGTKGYTF
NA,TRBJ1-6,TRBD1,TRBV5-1,TGCGCCAGCAGCGGACTCGAAGGGGGCAGTTCACCCCTCCACTTT,CASSGLEGGSSPLHF
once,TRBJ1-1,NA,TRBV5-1,TGCGCCAGCAGCTTGGGACAGGCAGTCTACACTGAAGCTTTCTTT,CASSLGQAVYTEAFF
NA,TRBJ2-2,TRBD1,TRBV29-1,TGCAGCGTTGATCAACAGGGGCTGAACACCGGGGAGCTGTTTTTT,CSVDQQGLNTGELFF
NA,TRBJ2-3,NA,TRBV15,TGTGCCACCAGCAGACGTAATGGTGGCGAGCAGTATTTT,CATSRRNGGEQYF
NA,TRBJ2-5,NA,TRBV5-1,TGCGCCAGCAGCTTGGCCTCCCCAGGGGTAAAGGAGACCCAGTACTTC,CASSLASPGVKETQYF
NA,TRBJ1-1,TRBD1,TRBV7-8,TGTGCCAGCAGCCAGCGGACAGGGGGCTCTGAAGCTTTCTTT,CASSQRTGGSEAFF
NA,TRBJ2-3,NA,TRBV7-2,TGTGCCAGCAGCGAACCGGGACTCCCAACCCCAGATACGCAGTATTTT,CASSEPGLPTPDTQYF
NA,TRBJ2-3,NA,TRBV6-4,TGTGCCAGCAAGGTAGAGACCTCGTCAGATACGCAGTATTTT,CASKVETSSDTQYF
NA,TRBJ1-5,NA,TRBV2,TGTGCCAGCAGTGCCTATATGGGGGTAAACAATCAGCCCCAGCATTTT,CASSAYMGVNNQPQHF
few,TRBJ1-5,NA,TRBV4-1,TGCGCCAGCAGCCCAGGGCGGGGCCCAGGATATAGCAATCAGCCCCAGCATTTT,CASSPGRGPGYSNQPQHF
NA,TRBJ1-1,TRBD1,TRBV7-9,TGTGCCAGCAGCTTGGGACAGGGGTTGCCCACTGAAGCTTTCTTT,CASSLGQGLPTEAFF
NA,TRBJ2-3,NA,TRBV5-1,TGCGCCAGCAGCTTGGAGGACTTTTCGGATACGCAGTATTTT,CASSLEDFSDTQYF
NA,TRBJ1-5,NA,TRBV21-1,TGTGCCAGCAGCAACCGATACAGGGGTCCTCAGCCCCAGCATTTT,CASSNRYRGPQPQHF
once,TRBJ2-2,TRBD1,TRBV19,TGTGCCAGTAGTGCTCCGGGACAGGGAGGCACCGGGGAGCTGTTTTTT,CASSAPGQGGTGELFF
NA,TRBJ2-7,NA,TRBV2,TGTGCCAGCATTGGAAGGGGGACCCGTGAGCAGTACTTC,CASIGRGTREQYF
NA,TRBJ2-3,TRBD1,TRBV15,TGTGCCACCAGCAGAGTATTGGGACAGGGACCAGATACGCAGTATTTT,CATSRVLGQGPDTQYF
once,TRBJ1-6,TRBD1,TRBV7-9,TGTGCCAGCAGCTCACGGGACAGGGGTTATTCACCCCTCCACTTT,CASSSRDRGYSPLHF
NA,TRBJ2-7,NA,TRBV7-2,TGTGCCAGCAGCCGATATCAGAGCTCCAGCTACGAGCAGTACTTC,CASSRYQSSSYEQYF